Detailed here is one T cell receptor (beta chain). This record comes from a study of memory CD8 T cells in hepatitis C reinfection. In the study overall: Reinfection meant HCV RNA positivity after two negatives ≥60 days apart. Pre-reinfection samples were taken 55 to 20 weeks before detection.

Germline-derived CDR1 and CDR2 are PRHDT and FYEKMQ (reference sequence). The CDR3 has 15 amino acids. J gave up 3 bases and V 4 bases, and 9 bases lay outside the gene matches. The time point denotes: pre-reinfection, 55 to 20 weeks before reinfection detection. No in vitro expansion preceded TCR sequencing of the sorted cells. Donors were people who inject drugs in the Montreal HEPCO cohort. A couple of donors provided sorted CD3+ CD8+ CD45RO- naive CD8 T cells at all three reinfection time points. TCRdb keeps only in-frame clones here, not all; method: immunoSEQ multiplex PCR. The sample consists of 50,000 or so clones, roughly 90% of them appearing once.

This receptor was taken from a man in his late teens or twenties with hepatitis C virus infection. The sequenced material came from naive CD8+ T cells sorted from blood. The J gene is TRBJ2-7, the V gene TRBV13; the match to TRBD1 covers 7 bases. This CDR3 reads CASSSTGTAYYEQYF. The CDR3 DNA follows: TGTGCCAGCAGCTCCACCGGGACAGCGTACTACGAGCAGTACTTC.